The clone carrying this TCR beta chain was seen at least ten times. What it binds is unknown. The data stem from a study of CD8+ T cells in alopecia areata. Treatment given: oral pan-JAK inhibitor, 5-10 mg twice daily. Alopecia areata patients provided lesional scalp punch biopsies and peripheral blood, both collected for the study. PBMC-derived CD4+ and CD8+ T cells were sorted. RNA extraction was followed by reverse transcription into cDNA, which acted as the sequencing template. Some clones are missing from TCRdb's copy, which holds only in-frame ones; the method was immunoSEQ multiplex PCR. The sample has around 200,000 clones; around half are singletons. Broader study findings: Both scalp clonality and the expanded CD8+ clones among the top 100 showed a significant decrease with tofacitinib.

The germline V gene encodes CDR1 SGHVS and CDR2 FQNEAQ. The CDR3 is made up of 14 amino acids. V was trimmed by 4 bases and J by 6 bases, leaving 16 bases between them. This clonotype was sampled from a human donor with alopecia areata. This chain joins TRBV7-8 and TRBJ2-7; tentatively, D is TRBD2 (6 bases). Source: CD8+ T cells sorted from blood, taken at week 24, from a patient treated with tofacitinib. Here the CDR3 DNA reads TGTGCCAGCAGCTCCGGGACTGAGAGGGTCGAGCAGTACTTC. This codes for CASSSGTERVEQYF.